The 19 T cell receptor beta chains given below trace back to one sample, sequenced in a study of shared clonotypes between healthy human individuals. Positive CCR7 selection of CD45RO-negative cells yielded the naive CD8 cells, and terminally differentiated effector memory CD45RA+ cells were excluded. Assay: immunoSEQ multiplex PCR; the TCRdb copy retains only in-frame clones and omits some. The table includes around 2.1 million clones, about 92% detected once. Sequenced material: naive CD8+ T cells from PBMCs. The receptors come from a man aged 18 to 30 in good health. Some clones in this sample may be carry-over from other donors' samples.

This clone has a single count. The chain uses TRBV19 and TRBJ2-1; the match to TRBD2 covers 7 bases. V gave up 1 base and J gave up 3 bases; unmatched junction bases: 6. Germline CDR1 LNHDA, CDR2 SQIVND (reference sequence). The CDR3 runs 16 residues. CDR3 in DNA: TGTGCCAGTAGTATAGGCAGGGAGGGCGTCTACAATGAGCAGTTCTTC. It specifies CASSIGREGVYNEQFF.

The chain uses TRBV28 and TRBJ2-3; 8 bases map to TRBD2. CDR1 is MDHEN and CDR2 is SYDVKM in the germline V gene. The CDR3 runs to 19 residues. Trimming removed 5 bases from V and 0 bases from J; junction bases left unmatched: 16. The CDR3 nucleotides are TGTGCCAGCAGTAGACCCCTTAGAGCGGGAGTCTCTAGCACAGATACGCAGTATTTT. This codes for CASSRPLRAGVSSTDTQYF. The full variable domain, with the rest looked up from reference TRBV28 and TRBJ2-3, is DVKVTQSSRYLVKRTGEKVFLECVQDMDHENMFWYRQDPGLGLRLIYFSYDVKMKEKGDIPEGYSVSREKKERFSLILESASTNQTSMYLCASSRPLRAGVSSTDTQYFGPGTRLTVL.

The genes are TRBV2 and TRBJ2-1; tentative D call: TRBD1 (6 bases). The CDR3 has 14 residues. CDR1 and CDR2 from the germline V gene are SNHLY and FYNNEI. Trimming shortened V by 6 bases and J by 5 bases, and 14 bases separated the two germline ends. CDR3 bases: TGTGCCAGCAGAAGGGACATGGCCCACAATGAGCAGTTCTTC. This sequence encodes CASRRDMAHNEQFF.

This chain joins TRBV30 and TRBJ2-1; the D gene could be TRBD1 or TRBD2 (5 bases each). CDR1 is GTSNPN, CDR2 SVGIG, per germline (reference sequence). The CDR3 extends over 15 amino acids. The V gene lost 2 bases and the J gene lost 3 bases, with 14 bases spanning the gap. The CDR3 nucleotides are TGTGCCTGGAGTTACGGGGCGGGTGGCTACAATGAGCAGTTCTTC. As protein: CAWSYGAGGYNEQFF.

This chain uses TRBV7-6 with TRBJ2-1; D is perhaps TRBD2 (5 bases). This CDR3 is 15 amino acids long. CDR1 and CDR2 (germline): SGHVS, FNYEAQ. The germline V and J ends were trimmed by 5 bases and 7 bases, with 18 bases remaining between them. CDR3 residues: CASSPPLGGYNEQFF. CDR3 sequence (DNA): TGTGCCAGCAGCCCCCCCCTCGGCGGGTATAATGAGCAGTTCTTC.

CDR3 residues: CASSGLTGYSLNYGYTF. For the CDR3, the DNA is TGTGCCAGCAGCGGGCTTACAGGGTATTCCTTAAACTATGGCTACACCTTC. The J gene is TRBJ1-2, the V gene TRBV7-8; a weak D match, TRBD1 (6 bases). The V end lost 5 bases, the J end lost 2 bases, and 21 bases lay between the germline ends. Per the germline V gene, CDR1 is SGHVS and CDR2 is FQNEAQ. The length of the CDR3 is 17 residues.

Here the CDR3 DNA reads TGTGCCAGCAGTTTCCCCGGGGTTTCTTTCGAGCAGTACTTC. Translation: CASSFPGVSFEQYF. The V call is TRBV28, the J call TRBJ2-7; a possible D gene is TRBD2 (5 bases). V lost 3 bases and J 6 bases, leaving 15 bases between the germline ends. This CDR3 is built from 14 residues. CDR1 MDHEN and CDR2 SYDVKM come from the germline V gene.

The chain combines TRBV13 with TRBJ2-7, with TRBD2 matching over 12 bases. CDR1 and CDR2 from the germline V gene are PRHDT and FYEKMQ (reference sequence). Losses at the gene ends were 5 bases for V and 3 bases for J; bases not matched to a gene: 11. The CDR3 runs 17 residues. The CDR3 DNA reads TGTGCCAGCAGCCCCGGACTAGCGGGAACGTCATACTACGAGCAGTACTTC. Its translation is CASSPGLAGTSYYEQYF.

This clone came up once. This chain uses TRBV5-6 with TRBJ1-4, with 8 bases aligning to TRBD1. The CDR3 totals 15 residues. Germline V gives CDR1 SGHDT, CDR2 YYEEEE. The ends lost 0 bases at V and 7 bases at J; junction bases unmatched: 5. CDR3 nucleotides: TGTGCCAGCAGCTTGGCTGGCAGGGGGCTTGAAAAACTGTTTTTT. Its translation: CASSLAGRGLEKLFF. The variable domain in full, completed from reference TRBV5-6 and TRBJ1-4, reads DAGVTQSPTHLIKTRGQQVTLRCSPKSGHDTVSWYQQALGQGPQFIFQYYEEEERQRGNFPDRFSGHQFPNYSSELNVNALLLGDSALYLCASSLAGRGLEKLFFGSGTQLSVL.

V and J are TRBV27 and TRBJ2-7; tentatively, D is TRBD1 or TRBD2 (5 bases each). Per the germline V gene, CDR1 is MNHEY and CDR2 is SMNVEV (reference sequence). This CDR3 has 16 amino acids. With 4 bases removed from V and 5 bases from J, the gap between germline ends came to 21 bases. The CDR3, as DNA: TGTGCCAGCAGTTCGCTTGTCGGGGACCTTGGGGACGAGCAGTACTTC. Encoded protein: CASSSLVGDLGDEQYF.

The chain carries TRBV7-2 and TRBJ1-2; D is ambiguous. V was shortened by 4 bases and J by 8 bases, with 8 bases between the two germline ends. The CDR3 length is 11 residues. Germline assignment: CDR1 SGHTA and CDR2 FQGNSA. The CDR3 here is CASSSLEGYTF. The CDR3 DNA reads as TGTGCCAGCAGCTCCCTCGAGGGCTACACCTTC.

This clone was found once. The V gene is TRBV4-3, the J gene TRBJ2-1; the match to TRBD2 covers 11 bases. CDR1 is LGHNA, CDR2 YSLEER, per germline. The CDR3 totals 15 residues. V gave up 1 base and J gave up 7 bases; unmatched junction bases: 3. CDR3 nucleotide sequence: TGCGCCAGCAGCCAAGGACTAGCGGGACCTAATGAGCAGTTCTTC. Protein sequence: CASSQGLAGPNEQFF.

V and J are TRBV29-1 and TRBJ2-1, with D tentatively TRBD1 or TRBD2 (6 bases each). The V and J ends lost 6 bases and 0 bases respectively, with 21 bases between them. Germline loops: CDR1 SQVTM, CDR2 ANQGSEA. CDR3 size: 17 residues. The CDR3 bases are TGCAGCGTGGAGGGTCAGGGGCGCCTCGGCTCCTACAATGAGCAGTTCTTC. Translating gives CSVEGQGRLGSYNEQFF.

This clone was observed a handful of times. In DNA form, the CDR3 reads TGTGCCAGTAGTATTACATGGCTGAACACTGAAGCTTTCTTT. Protein sequence: CASSITWLNTEAFF. The chain joins TRBV19 to TRBJ1-1, with D uncertain. V was clipped by 3 bases and J by 0 bases, with 8 bases between them. The germline gives CDR1 LNHDA, CDR2 SQIVND (reference sequence). This CDR3 comprises 14 residues.

This chain links TRBV30 with TRBJ2-4, with 7 bases matching TRBD2. Germline V lookup: CDR1 GTSNPN, CDR2 SVGIG (reference sequence). Trimming cost V 0 bases and J 6 bases; bases outside gene matches: 11. This CDR3 is built from 16 residues. CDR3: CAWSVLAGVMGNIQYF. The CDR3, as DNA: TGTGCCTGGAGTGTACTGGCGGGAGTAATGGGAAACATTCAGTACTTC.

V usage is TRBV27 and J usage is TRBJ2-7, with TRBD2 matching over 9 bases. Trimming removed 0 bases from V and 5 bases from J; junction bases left unmatched: 8. Germline values: CDR1 MNHEY, CDR2 SMNVEV (reference sequence). The CDR3 sequence is 16 residues long. The CDR3 DNA follows: TGTGCCAGCAGTTTATCCTTAGCGGGAGTATTTGACGAGCAGTACTTC. Its protein product is CASSLSLAGVFDEQYF.

The rearrangement joins TRBV4-1 to TRBJ2-2, with D unresolved. The CDR3 contains 13 residues. Trimming shortened V by 4 bases and J by 6 bases, and 9 bases separated the two germline ends. CDR1 is MGHRA, CDR2 YSYEKL, per germline. In DNA, the CDR3 is TGCGCCAGCAGCCTCCTGAGTGCCGGGGAGCTGTTTTTT. Residues: CASSLLSAGELFF.

The chain links TRBV7-9 to TRBJ2-7; 7 nucleotides agree with TRBD1. The CDR3 consists of 14 residues. The germline V gene encodes CDR1 SEHNR and CDR2 FQNEAQ (reference sequence). Trimming cost V 5 bases and J 0 bases; bases outside gene matches: 4. The CDR3 coding sequence is TGTGCCAGCAGCGGACAGGTTAGCTCCTACGAGCAGTACTTC. Protein sequence: CASSGQVSSYEQYF.

The chain employs TRBV7-2 and TRBJ2-5, with D possibly TRBD2 on 6 matching bases. This CDR3 region has 13 residues. The germline CDR1 and CDR2 sequences are SGHTA and FQGNSA. The germline V and J ends were trimmed by 8 bases and 2 bases, with 12 bases remaining between them. CDR3 loop: CASPGGPQETQYF. CDR3 DNA sequence: TGTGCCAGCCCCGGAGGGCCACAAGAGACCCAGTACTTC.